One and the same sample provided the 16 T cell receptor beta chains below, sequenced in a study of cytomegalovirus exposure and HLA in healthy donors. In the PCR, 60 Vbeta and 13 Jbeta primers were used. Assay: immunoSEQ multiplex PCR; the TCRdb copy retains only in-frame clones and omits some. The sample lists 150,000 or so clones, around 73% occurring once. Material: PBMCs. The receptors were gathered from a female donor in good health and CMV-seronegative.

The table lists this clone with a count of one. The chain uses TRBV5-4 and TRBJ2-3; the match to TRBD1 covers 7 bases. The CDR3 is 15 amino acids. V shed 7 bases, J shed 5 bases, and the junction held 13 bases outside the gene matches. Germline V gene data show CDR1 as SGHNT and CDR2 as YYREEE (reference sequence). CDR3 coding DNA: TGTGCCAGCTCCAGCGGTAGGGGGCGGATAGATACGCAGTATTTT. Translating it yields CASSSGRGRIDTQYF.

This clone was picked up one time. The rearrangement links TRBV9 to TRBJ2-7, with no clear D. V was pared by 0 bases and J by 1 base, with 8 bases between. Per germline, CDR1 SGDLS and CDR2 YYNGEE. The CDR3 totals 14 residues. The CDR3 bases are TGTGCCAGCAGCGTAGCAGGTTTTTCCTACGAGCAGTACTTC. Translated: CASSVAGFSYEQYF.

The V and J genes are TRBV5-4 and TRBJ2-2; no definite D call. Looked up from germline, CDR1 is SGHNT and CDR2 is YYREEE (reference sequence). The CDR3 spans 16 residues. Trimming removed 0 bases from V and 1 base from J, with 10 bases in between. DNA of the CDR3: TGTGCCAGCAGCTTGGCCGCGCGGCAGAACACCGGGGAGCTGTTTTTT. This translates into CASSLAARQNTGELFF.

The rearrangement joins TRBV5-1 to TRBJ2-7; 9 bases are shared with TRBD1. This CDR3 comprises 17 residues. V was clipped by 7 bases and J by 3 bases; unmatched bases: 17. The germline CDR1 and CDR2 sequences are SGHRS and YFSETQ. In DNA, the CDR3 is TGCGCCAGCGAGTCGGGAAGCCCCGGGACAGGGATCTACGAGCAGTACTTC. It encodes CASESGSPGTGIYEQYF.

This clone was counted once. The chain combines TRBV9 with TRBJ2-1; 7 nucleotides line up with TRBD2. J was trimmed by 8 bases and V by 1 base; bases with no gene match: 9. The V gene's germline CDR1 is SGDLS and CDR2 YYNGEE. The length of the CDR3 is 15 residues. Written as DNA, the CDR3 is TGTGCCAGCAGCGTAAGTGGGAGGGGCCCGGATGAGCAGTTCTTC. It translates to CASSVSGRGPDEQFF.

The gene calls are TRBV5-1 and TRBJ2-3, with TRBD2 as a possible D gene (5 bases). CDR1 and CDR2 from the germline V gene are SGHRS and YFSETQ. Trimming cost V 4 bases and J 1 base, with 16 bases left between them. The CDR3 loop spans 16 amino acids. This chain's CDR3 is CASSMEDSTGTDTQYF. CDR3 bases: TGCGCCAGCAGCATGGAGGACTCGACTGGCACAGATACGCAGTATTTT.

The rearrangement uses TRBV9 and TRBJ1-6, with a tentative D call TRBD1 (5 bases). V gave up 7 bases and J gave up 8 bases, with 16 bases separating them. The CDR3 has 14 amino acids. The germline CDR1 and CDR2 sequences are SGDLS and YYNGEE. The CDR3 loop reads CASHDGGKDSPLHF. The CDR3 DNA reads TGTGCCAGCCACGACGGGGGAAAAGATTCACCCCTCCACTTT.

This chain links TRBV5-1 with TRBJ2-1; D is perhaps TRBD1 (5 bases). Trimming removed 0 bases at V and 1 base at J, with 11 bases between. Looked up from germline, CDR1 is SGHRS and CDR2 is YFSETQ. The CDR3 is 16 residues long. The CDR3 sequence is CASSLVGVASYNEQFF. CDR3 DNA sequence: TGCGCCAGCAGCTTGGTAGGGGTTGCATCCTACAATGAGCAGTTCTTC.

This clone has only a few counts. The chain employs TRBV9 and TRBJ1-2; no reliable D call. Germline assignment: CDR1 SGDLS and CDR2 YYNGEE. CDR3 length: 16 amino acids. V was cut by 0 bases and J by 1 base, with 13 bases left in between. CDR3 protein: CASSVEATTLNYGYTF. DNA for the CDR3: TGTGCCAGCAGCGTAGAGGCCACTACGCTTAACTATGGCTACACCTTC. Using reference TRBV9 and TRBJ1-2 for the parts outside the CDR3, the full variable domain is DSGVTQTPKHLITATGQRVTLRCSPRSGDLSVYWYQQSLDQGLQFLIQYYNGEERAKGNILERFSAQQFPDLHSELNLSSLELGDSALYFCASSVEATTLNYGYTFGSGTRLTVV.

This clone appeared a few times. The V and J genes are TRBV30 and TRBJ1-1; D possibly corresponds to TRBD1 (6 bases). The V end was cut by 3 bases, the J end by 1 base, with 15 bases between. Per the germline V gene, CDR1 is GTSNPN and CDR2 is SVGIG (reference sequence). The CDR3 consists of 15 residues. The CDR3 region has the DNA TGTGCCTGGAGAGGCAGGGGCAAGGGGAACACTGAAGCTTTCTTT. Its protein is CAWRGRGKGNTEAFF.

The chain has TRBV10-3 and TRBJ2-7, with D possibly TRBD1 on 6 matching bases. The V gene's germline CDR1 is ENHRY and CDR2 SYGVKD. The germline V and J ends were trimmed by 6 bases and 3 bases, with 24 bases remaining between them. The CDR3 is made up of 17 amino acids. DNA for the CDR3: TGTGCCATCAGCCAGAGTATCGGGGACAAACACCACTACGAGCAGTACTTC. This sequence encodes CAISQSIGDKHHYEQYF.

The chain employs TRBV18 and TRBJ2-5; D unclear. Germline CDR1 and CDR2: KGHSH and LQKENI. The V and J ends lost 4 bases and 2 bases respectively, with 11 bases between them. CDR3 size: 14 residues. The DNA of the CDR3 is TGTGCCAGCTCACGAGGTTTTGGGCAAGAGACCCAGTACTTC. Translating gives CASSRGFGQETQYF.

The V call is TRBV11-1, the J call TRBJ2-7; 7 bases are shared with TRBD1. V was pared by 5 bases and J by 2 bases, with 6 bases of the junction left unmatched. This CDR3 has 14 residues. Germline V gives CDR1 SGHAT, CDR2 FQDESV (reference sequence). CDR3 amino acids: CASSPGTVTYEQYF. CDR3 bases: TGTGCCAGCAGCCCCGGGACAGTGACCTACGAGCAGTACTTC. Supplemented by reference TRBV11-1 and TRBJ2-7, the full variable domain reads EAEVAQSPRYKITEKSQAVAFWCDPISGHATLYWYRQILGQGPELLVQFQDESVVDDSQLPKDRFSAERLKGVDSTLKIQPAELGDSAMYLCASSPGTVTYEQYFGPGTRLTVT.

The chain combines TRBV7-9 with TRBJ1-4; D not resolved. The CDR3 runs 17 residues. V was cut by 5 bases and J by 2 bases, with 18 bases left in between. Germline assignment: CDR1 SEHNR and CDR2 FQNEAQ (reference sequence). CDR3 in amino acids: CASSLRSATRTNEKLFF. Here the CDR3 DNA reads TGTGCCAGCAGCCTAAGATCTGCGACACGCACTAATGAAAAACTGTTTTTT.

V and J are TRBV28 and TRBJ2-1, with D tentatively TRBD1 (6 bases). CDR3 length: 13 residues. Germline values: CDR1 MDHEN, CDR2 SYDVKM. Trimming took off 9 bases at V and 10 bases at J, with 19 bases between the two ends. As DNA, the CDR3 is TGTGCCAGTCGGTGGGGGCCTCTTGGGGAGCAGTTCTTC. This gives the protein CASRWGPLGEQFF.

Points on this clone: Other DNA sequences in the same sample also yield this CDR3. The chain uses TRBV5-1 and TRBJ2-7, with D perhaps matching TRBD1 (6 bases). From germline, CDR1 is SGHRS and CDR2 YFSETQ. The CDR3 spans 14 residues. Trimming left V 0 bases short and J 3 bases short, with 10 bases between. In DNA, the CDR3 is TGCGCCAGCAGCTTGGAACAGGGAGTCTACGAGCAGTACTTC. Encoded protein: CASSLEQGVYEQYF.